These 6 T cell receptor beta chains originate from one sample sequenced in a study of T cells during gluten challenge in celiac disease. Sorted cells: tetramer+, CD3+, CD4+, CD45RA-, CD62L-, integrin beta7+. Paired single-cell TRA and TRB sequences were amplified by three nested PCRs with multiplexed primers. From the single-cell sequencing reads, TCRdb called clonotypes with MiXCR, one entry per CDR3 protein. This sample has over 85 distinct CDR3 sequences; around 60% occur once, and the top ten carry roughly three quarters. The sample in question was gluten-specific CD4+ T cells sorted from blood using tetramers, obtained at baseline or on day 6, 14 or 28 of gluten challenge (not recorded which). These receptors were taken from a female donor with celiac disease.

The rearrangement joins TRBV5-1 to TRBJ2-5; tentatively, D is TRBD2 (6 bases). CDR3 size: 12 residues. Trimming removed 2 bases from V and 7 bases from J, with 9 bases in between. Germline assignment: CDR1 SGHRS and CDR2 YFSETQ. The CDR3 DNA follows: TGCGCCAGCAGCTTCGACGGGGGGACCCAGTACTTC. The encoded protein is CASSFDGGTQYF.

This clonotype was observed a few times. The chain employs TRBV29-1 and TRBJ2-5; 7 nucleotides align to TRBD2. Germline values: CDR1 SQVTM, CDR2 ANQGSEA. There are 13 residues in the CDR3. The V and J ends lost 3 bases and 4 bases, in that order; junction bases with no gene match: 5. The CDR3 DNA reads as TGCAGCGTTGATAAGGGAGGGATAGAGACCCAGTACTTC. Its translation is CSVDKGGIETQYF.

V and J are TRBV19 and TRBJ2-5, with 11 positions matching TRBD2. The junction had 3 bases not matched to a gene; V was cut back by 5 bases and J by 4 bases. The germline CDR1 and CDR2 sequences are LNHDA and SQIVND (reference sequence). CDR3 length: 14 residues. In DNA form, the CDR3 reads TGTGCCAGTAGTGTCGGACTAGCGGGAGAGACCCAGTACTTC. It is translated as CASSVGLAGETQYF. The variable domain in full, completed from reference TRBV19 and TRBJ2-5, reads DGGITQSPKYLFRKEGQNVTLSCEQNLNHDAMYWYRQDPGQGLRLIYYSQIVNDFQKGDIAEGYSVSREKKESFPLTVTSAQKNPTAFYLCASSVGLAGETQYFGPGTRLLVL.

This rearrangement joins TRBV15 to TRBJ2-2; 8 bases are shared with TRBD2. CDR1 is LNHNV and CDR2 is YYDKDF in the germline V gene (reference sequence). The CDR3 has 20 residues. The CDR3 bases are TGTCCCTCCACCAGCAGCCAGACTAGCGTATCTAACGGGAACACCGGGGAGCTGTTTTTT. Its protein is CPSTSSQTSVSNGNTGELFF.

CDR3 nucleotide sequence: TGTGCCAGTAGTATTATGATGTACCAAGAGACCCAGTACTTC. Amino acid sequence: CASSIMMYQETQYF. This chain uses TRBV19 with TRBJ2-5; D gene unclear. Germline lookup yields CDR1 LNHDA and CDR2 SQIVND (reference sequence). The CDR3 runs to 14 residues. Trimming took 3 bases from V and 0 from J, leaving 8 bases between them.

The rearrangement joins TRBV6-5 to TRBJ1-1; perhaps TRBD1 as D (6 bases). Trimming removed 6 bases from V and 5 bases from J, with 19 bases in between. The CDR3 spans 15 residues. The germline V gene has CDR1 MNHEY and CDR2 SVGAGI. CDR3 DNA: TGTGCCAGCAGGTCAACCTCACAGGGAAGAACTGAAGCTTTCTTT. Translated: CASRSTSQGRTEAFF.